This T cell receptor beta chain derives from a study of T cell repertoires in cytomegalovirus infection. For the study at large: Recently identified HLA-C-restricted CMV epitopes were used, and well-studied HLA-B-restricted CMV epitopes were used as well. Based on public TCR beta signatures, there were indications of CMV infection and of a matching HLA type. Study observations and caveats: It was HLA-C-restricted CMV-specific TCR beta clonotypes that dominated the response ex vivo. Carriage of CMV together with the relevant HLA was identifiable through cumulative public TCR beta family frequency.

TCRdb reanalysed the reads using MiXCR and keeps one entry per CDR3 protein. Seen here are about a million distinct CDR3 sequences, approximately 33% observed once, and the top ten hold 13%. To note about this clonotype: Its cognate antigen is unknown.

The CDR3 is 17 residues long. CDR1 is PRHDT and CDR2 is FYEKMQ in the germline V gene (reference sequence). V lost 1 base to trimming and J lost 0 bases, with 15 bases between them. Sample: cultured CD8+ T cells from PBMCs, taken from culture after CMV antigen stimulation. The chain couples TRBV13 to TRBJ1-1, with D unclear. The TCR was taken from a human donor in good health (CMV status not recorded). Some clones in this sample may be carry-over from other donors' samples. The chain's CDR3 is CASSLVEGGWLNTEAFF. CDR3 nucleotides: TGTGCCAGCAGCTTAGTAGAGGGAGGGTGGTTGAACACTGAAGCTTTCTTT.